The 3 T cell receptor beta chains in this list originate from one sample, sequenced in a study of response to subunit inactivated influenza vaccine. MiXCR was run by TCRdb on the RT-PCR reads, yielding one entry per CDR3 protein. Of approximately 490,000 distinct CDR3 sequences in the sample, under 8.5% were seen once. Specimen: PBMCs from blood, collected about 24 months after vaccination. Receptor source: a man between 50 and 69 years old who received an inactivated influenza vaccine.

The chain has TRBV20-1 and TRBJ2-7; 9 bases align to TRBD1. The V gene's germline CDR1 is DFQATT and CDR2 SNEGSKA (reference sequence). The CDR3 extends over 15 amino acids. Written as DNA, the CDR3 is TGCAGCGCCCTCATCCTCGGGACAGGGAACTACGAGCAGTACTTC. It translates to CSALILGTGNYEQYF.

This clonotype was detected a few times. The V call is TRBV5-1, the J call TRBJ2-4, with 8 positions matching TRBD1. Germline V gene sequence: CDR1 SGHRS, CDR2 YFSETQ. This CDR3 has 15 amino acids. V lost 4 bases and J lost 3; bases outside the gene matches: 6. In DNA form, the CDR3 reads TGCGCCAGCAGCCTGCAACAGGGGGGCAAAAACATTCAGTACTTC. This codes for CASSLQQGGKNIQYF.

This clonotype was detected many times. The V and J genes are TRBV5-1 and TRBJ1-2, with D possibly matching TRBD1 (5 bases). Looked up from germline, CDR1 is SGHRS and CDR2 is YFSETQ. V lost 0 bases, J lost 10 bases, and 10 bases lay in between. The CDR3 length is 12 residues. The CDR3: CASSLGETDYTF. CDR3 in DNA: TGCGCCAGCAGCTTGGGTGAGACAGACTACACCTTC. Variable domain in full (rest from reference TRBV5-1 and TRBJ1-2): KAGVTQTPRYLIKTRGQQVTLSCSPISGHRSVSWYQQTPGQGLQFLFEYFSETQRNKGNFPGRFSGRQFSNSRSEMNVSTLELGDSALYLCASSLGETDYTFGSGTRLTVV.